This T cell receptor beta chain was captured in a study of T cell repertoires and HLA-DP antigens. Study details: In vitro CD4+ alloreactivity was against HeLa-presented HLA-DP.

In germline, CDR1 is MDHEN, CDR2 SYDVKM. CDR3 length: 17 amino acids. V shed 0 bases and J shed 3 bases, with 15 bases lying between them. Note on this clone: No antigen is known for it.

Generated by immunoSEQ multiplex PCR, the TCRdb table keeps only in-frame clones and is missing some. The sample lists more than 90,000 clones, 90% to 95% occurring once. V usage is TRBV28 and J usage is TRBJ2-1; perhaps TRBD1 as D (5 bases). Specimen: CD4+ T cells from PBMCs. The receptor was isolated from a woman younger than 30 in good health and CMV-seronegative. The CDR3 sequence: CASSLWGQGGYYNEQFF. Written as DNA, the CDR3 is TGTGCCAGCAGTTTATGGGGGCAGGGCGGTTACTACAATGAGCAGTTCTTC. Filled out from reference TRBV28 and TRBJ2-1, the complete variable domain reads DVKVTQSSRYLVKRTGEKVFLECVQDMDHENMFWYRQDPGLGLRLIYFSYDVKMKEKGDIPEGYSVSREKKERFSLILESASTNQTSMYLCASSLWGQGGYYNEQFFGPGTRLTVL.